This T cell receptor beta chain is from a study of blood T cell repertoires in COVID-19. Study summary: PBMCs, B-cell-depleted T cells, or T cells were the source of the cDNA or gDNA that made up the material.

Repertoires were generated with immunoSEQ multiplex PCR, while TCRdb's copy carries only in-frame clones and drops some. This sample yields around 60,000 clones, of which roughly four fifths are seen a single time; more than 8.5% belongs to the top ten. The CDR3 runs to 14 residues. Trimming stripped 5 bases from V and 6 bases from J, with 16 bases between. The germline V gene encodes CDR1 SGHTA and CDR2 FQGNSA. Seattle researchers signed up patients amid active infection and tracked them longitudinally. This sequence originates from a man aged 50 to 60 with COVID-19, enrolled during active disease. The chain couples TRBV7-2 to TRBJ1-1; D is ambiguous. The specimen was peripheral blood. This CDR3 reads CASSQLGKGSEAFF. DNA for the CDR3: TGTGCCAGCAGCCAACTAGGGAAAGGATCTGAAGCTTTCTTT. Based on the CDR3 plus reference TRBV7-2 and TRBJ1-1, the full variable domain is GAGVSQSPSNKVTEKGKDVELRCDPISGHTALYWYRQSLGQGLEFLIYFQGNSAPDKSGLPSDRFSAERTGGSVSTLTIQRTQQEDSAVYLCASSQLGKGSEAFFGQGTRLTVV.